This T cell receptor (beta chain) was found in a study of HIV-infected patients and healthy controls. Study-wide points: Untreated HIV+ repertoires had roughly threefold fewer distinct CDR3s and lower Shannon diversity than healthy controls. HIV-infected repertoires had significantly higher mean Gini indices than controls, possibly reflecting oligoclonality.

Alpha and beta constant-region primers primed reverse transcription of about 500 ng RNA. Alpha and beta chain libraries were made separately by chain-specific third strand synthesis with multiplexing indices. A 5' RACE adapter with a random hexamer and the SP2 primer site was joined to cDNA. TCRdb reprocessed the 5' RACE reads with MiXCR, giving one entry per CDR3 protein. The sample has around 18,000 distinct CDR3 sequences, roughly 9.1% seen once. The germline CDR1 and CDR2 sequences are SNHLY and FYNNEI. This CDR3 is 14 amino acids long. The trim removed 7 bases at V and 2 bases at J, leaving 8 bases unmatched. No cell fractionation was done, so the repertoire covers all unsorted peripheral blood T cells. Sample share makes this clonotype medium-sized. Antigen specificity is unknown.

This chain connects TRBV2 to TRBJ2-7; the match to TRBD2 covers 7 bases. Sequenced sample: blood. The sequence derives from an adult in good health. The CDR3 spells CASNLLAAAYEQYF. CDR3 nucleotides: TGTGCCAGCAACCTTCTAGCGGCCGCCTACGAGCAGTACTTC.